This record covers a single TCR beta chain. What it binds is not known. TCRdb reanalysed the 5' RACE reads using MiXCR and keeps one entry per CDR3 protein. The data hold hundreds of thousands of distinct CDR3 sequences, with 15% to 20% observed a single time. This specimen belongs to a study of T cells after yellow fever vaccination. Overall study context: Preparation used SMART-Seq v4 Ultra Low Input for the low-cell-number fractions.

J lost 8 bases, V lost 5 bases, and 8 bases had no gene match. The CDR3 contains 13 residues. The V gene's germline CDR1 is DFQATT and CDR2 SNEGSKA (reference sequence). General observations from the study: The booster saw the reappearance of most primary-vaccination clones (approximately 97% CD4, about 85% CD8).

V and J are TRBV20-1 and TRBJ2-1, with TRBD1 identical over 8 bases. The sequencing here drew on PBMCs, taken before the yellow fever booster vaccination. The receptor comes from a man aged 18 to 30 who received the YFV17D yellow fever vaccine. CDR3 nucleotide sequence: TGCAGTGCTGCCAGGACAGGGCGGGATGAGCAGTTCTTC. Translated: CSAARTGRDEQFF.